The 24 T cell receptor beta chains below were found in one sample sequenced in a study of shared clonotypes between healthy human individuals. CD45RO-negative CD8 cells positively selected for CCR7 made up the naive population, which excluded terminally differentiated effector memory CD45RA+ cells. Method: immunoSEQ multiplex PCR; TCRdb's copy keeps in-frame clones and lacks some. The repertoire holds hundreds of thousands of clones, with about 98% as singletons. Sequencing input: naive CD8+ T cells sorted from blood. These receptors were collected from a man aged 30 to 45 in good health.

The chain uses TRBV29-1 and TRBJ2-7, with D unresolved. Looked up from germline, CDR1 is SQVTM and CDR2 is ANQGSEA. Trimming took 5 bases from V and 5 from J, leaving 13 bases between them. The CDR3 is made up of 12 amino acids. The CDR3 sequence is CSVNLESHEQYF. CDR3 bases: TGCAGCGTTAACCTAGAAAGCCACGAGCAGTACTTC.

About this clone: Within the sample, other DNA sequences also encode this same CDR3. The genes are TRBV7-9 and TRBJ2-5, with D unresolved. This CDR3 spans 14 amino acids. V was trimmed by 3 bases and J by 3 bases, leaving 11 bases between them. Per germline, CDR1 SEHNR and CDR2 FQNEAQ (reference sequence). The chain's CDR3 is CASSLGGRKETQYF. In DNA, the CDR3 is TGTGCCAGCAGCTTGGGTGGTCGAAAAGAGACCCAGTACTTC.

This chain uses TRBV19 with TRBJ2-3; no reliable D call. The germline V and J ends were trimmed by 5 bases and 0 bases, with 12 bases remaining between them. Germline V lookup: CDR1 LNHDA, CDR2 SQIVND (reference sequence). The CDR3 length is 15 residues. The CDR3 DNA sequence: TGTGCCAGTAGTTCTTATGGCTCTAGCACAGATACGCAGTATTTT. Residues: CASSSYGSSTDTQYF.

CDR3 DNA sequence: TGTGCCAGCTCCCTCGAGCGGGTAGATAAAGAAAAACTGTTTTTT. It specifies CASSLERVDKEKLFF. The chain joins TRBV18 to TRBJ1-4; D not certain. Germline CDR1 KGHSH, CDR2 LQKENI. The CDR3 totals 15 residues. V was shortened by 6 bases and J by 8 bases, with 19 bases between the two germline ends.

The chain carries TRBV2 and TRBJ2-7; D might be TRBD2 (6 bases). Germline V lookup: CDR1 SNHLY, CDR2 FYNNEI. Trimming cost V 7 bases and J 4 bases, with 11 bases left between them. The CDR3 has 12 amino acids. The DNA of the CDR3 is TGTGCCAGCACAGGAGGGGCGTACGAGCAGTACTTC. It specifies CASTGGAYEQYF. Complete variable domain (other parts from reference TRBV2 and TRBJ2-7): EPEVTQTPSHQVTQMGQEVILRCVPISNHLYFYWYRQILGQKVEFLVSFYNNEISEKSEIFDDQFSVERPDGSNFTLKIRSTKLEDSAMYFCASTGGAYEQYFGPGTRLTVT.

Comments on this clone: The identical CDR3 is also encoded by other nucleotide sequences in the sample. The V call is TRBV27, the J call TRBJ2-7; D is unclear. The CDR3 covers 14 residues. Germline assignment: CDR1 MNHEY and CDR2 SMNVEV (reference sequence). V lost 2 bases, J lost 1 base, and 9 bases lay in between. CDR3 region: CASSLRGGSYEQYF. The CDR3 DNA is TGTGCCAGCAGTTTACGCGGCGGTTCCTACGAGCAGTACTTC.

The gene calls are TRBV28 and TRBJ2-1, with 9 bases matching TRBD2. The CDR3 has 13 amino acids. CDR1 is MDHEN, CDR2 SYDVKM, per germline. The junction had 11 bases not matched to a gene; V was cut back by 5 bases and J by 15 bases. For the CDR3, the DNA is TGTGCCAGCAGTATCACAGGGACTAGCAAGCCGTTCTTC. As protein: CASSITGTSKPFF.

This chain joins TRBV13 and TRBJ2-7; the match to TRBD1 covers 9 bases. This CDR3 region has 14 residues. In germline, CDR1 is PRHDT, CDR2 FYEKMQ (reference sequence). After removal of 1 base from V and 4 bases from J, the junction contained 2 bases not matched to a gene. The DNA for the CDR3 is TGTGCCAGCAGCTTAGAGGGGACAGGGTACGAGCAGTACTTC. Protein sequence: CASSLEGTGYEQYF. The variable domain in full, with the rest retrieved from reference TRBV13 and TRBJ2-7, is AAGVIQSPRHLIKEKRETATLKCYPIPRHDTVYWYQQGPGQDPQFLISFYEKMQSDKGSIPDRFSAQQFSDYHSELNMSSLELGDSALYFCASSLEGTGYEQYFGPGTRLTVT.

CDR3: CASSRSLDPQETQYF. The CDR3 DNA is TGTGCCAGCAGCCGTTCTTTAGACCCCCAAGAGACCCAGTACTTC. This rearrangement joins TRBV7-9 to TRBJ2-5; D is unresolved. V was pared by 5 bases and J by 1 base, with 14 bases between. The CDR3 covers 15 residues. Germline CDR1 SEHNR, CDR2 FQNEAQ (reference sequence).

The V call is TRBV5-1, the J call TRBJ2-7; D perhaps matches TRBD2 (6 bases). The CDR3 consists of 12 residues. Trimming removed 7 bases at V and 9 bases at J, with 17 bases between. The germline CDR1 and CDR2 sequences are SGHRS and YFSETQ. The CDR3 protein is CASRLGTSGQYF. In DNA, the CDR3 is TGCGCCAGCCGACTAGGGACCTCCGGGCAGTACTTC. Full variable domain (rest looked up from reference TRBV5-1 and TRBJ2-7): KAGVTQTPRYLIKTRGQQVTLSCSPISGHRSVSWYQQTPGQGLQFLFEYFSETQRNKGNFPGRFSGRQFSNSRSEMNVSTLELGDSALYLCASRLGTSGQYFGPGTRLTVT.

The CDR3: CSAGGSRDPETQYF. The CDR3 bases are TGCAGCGCCGGAGGATCCCGGGACCCGGAGACCCAGTACTTC. This chain uses TRBV29-1 with TRBJ2-5; D may correspond to TRBD1 or TRBD2 (5 bases each). V lost 7 bases, J lost 5 bases, and 20 bases lay in between. CDR1 is SQVTM, CDR2 ANQGSEA, per germline. The CDR3 loop spans 14 amino acids.

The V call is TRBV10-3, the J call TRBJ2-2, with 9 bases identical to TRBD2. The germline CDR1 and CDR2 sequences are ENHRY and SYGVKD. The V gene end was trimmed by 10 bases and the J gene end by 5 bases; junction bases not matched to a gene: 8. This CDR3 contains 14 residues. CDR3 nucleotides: TGTGCCACCGGTAGCGGGAGCGGGACCGGGGAGCTGTTTTTT. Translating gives CATGSGSGTGELFF.

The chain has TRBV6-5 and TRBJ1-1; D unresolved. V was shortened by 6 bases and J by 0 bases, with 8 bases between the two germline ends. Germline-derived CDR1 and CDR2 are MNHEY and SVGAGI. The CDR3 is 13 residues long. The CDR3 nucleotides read TGTGCCAGCAGGGACTCTATGAACACTGAAGCTTTCTTT. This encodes CASRDSMNTEAFF.

The CDR3: CASTPNTGELFF. In DNA form, the CDR3 reads TGTGCCAGCACCCCGAACACCGGGGAGCTGTTTTTT. This rearrangement joins TRBV6-5 to TRBJ2-2; D not certain. Germline-derived CDR1 and CDR2 are MNHEY and SVGAGI. V gave up 7 bases and J gave up 0 bases, with 3 bases separating them. The CDR3 totals 12 residues.

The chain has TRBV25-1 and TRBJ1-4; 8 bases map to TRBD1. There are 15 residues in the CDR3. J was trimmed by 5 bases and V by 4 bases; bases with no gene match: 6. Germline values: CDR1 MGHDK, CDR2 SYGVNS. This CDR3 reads CASSAKDRANEKLFF. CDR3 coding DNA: TGTGCCAGCAGTGCTAAGGACAGGGCAAATGAAAAACTGTTTTTT.

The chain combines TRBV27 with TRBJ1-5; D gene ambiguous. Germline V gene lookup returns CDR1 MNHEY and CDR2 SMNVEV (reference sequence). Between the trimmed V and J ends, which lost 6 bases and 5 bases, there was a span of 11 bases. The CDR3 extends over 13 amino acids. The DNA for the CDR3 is TGTGCCAGCAGCCGGACGCAATATCAGCCCCAGCATTTT. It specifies CASSRTQYQPQHF.

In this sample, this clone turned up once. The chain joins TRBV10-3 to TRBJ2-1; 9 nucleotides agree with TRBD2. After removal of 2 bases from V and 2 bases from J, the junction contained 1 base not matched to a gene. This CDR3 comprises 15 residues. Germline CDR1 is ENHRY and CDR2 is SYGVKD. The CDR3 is CAISEVAGAYNEQFF. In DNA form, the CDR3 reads TGTGCCATCAGTGAGGTAGCGGGAGCCTACAATGAGCAGTTCTTC.

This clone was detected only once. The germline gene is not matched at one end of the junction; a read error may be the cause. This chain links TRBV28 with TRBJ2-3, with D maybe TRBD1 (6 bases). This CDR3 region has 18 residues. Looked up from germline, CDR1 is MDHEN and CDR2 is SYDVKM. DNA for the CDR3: TGTGCCAGCAGTCTATGGGGACAAGCTGACCCCAACACAGATACGCAGTATTTT. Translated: CASSLWGQADPNTDTQYF. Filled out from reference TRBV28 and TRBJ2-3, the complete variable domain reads DVKVTQSSRYLVKRTGEKVFLECVQDMDHENMFWYRQDPGLGLRLIYFSYDVKMKEKGDIPEGYSVSREKKERFSLILESASTNQTSMYLCASSLWGQADPNTDTQYFGPGTRLTVL.

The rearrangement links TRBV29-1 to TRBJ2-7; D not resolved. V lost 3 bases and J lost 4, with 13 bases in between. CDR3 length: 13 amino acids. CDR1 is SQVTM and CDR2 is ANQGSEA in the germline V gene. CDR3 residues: CSVEGLRPYEQYF. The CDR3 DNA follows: TGCAGCGTTGAGGGCCTGCGCCCTTACGAGCAGTACTTC.

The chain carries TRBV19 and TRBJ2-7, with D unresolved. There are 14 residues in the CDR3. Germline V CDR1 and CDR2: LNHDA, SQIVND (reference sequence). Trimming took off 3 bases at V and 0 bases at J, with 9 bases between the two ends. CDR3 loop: CASSIHGFSYEQYF. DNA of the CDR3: TGTGCCAGTAGTATTCACGGTTTCTCCTACGAGCAGTACTTC.

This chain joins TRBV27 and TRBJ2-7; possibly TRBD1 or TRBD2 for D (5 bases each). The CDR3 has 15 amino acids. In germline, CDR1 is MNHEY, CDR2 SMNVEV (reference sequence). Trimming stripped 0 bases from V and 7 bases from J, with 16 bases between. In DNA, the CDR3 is TGTGCCAGCAGTTTATCCCCCTCTGGGGGACGTGAGCAGTACTTC. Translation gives CASSLSPSGGREQYF.

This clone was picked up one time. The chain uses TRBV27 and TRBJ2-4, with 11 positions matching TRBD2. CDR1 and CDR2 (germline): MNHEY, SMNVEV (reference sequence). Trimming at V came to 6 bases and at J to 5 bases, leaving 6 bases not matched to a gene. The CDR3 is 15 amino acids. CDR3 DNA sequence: TGTGCCAGCAGCGACGGGACTAGCGGTCAAAACATTCAGTACTTC. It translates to CASSDGTSGQNIQYF.

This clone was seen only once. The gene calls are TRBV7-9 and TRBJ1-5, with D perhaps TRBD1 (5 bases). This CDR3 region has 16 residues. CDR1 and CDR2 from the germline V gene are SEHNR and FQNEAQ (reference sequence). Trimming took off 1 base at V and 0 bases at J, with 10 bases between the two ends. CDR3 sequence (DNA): TGTGCCAGCAGCTTAGTCGGGGCGGGTAGCAATCAGCCCCAGCATTTT. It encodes CASSLVGAGSNQPQHF. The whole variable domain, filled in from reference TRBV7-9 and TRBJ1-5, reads DTGVSQNPRHKITKRGQNVTFRCDPISEHNRLYWYRQTLGQGPEFLTYFQNEAQLEKSRLLSDRFSAERPKGSFSTLEIQRTEQGDSAMYLCASSLVGAGSNQPQHFGDGTRLSIL.

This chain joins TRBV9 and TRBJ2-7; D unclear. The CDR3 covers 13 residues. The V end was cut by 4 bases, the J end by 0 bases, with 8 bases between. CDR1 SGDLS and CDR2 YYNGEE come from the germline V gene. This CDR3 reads CASSPRSSYEQYF. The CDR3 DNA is TGTGCCAGCAGCCCCCGGAGCTCCTACGAGCAGTACTTC.